This T cell receptor (beta chain) was profiled in a study of PD-L1 blockade in urothelial cancer. Findings and caveats of the study: Improved survival was predicted by pretreatment blood TCR clonality below the median.

As concerns this clone: What it binds is not known.

Using immunoSEQ multiplex PCR, the repertoire was profiled, and TCRdb retains in-frame clones only, with some absent. The sample lists approximately 19,000 clones, around 91% seen once, with roughly 12% in the top ten. V was trimmed by 2 bases and J by 5 bases, leaving 12 bases between them. There are 15 residues in the CDR3. CDR1 and CDR2 (germline): SNHLY, FYNNEI. Time point here: pretreatment peripheral blood. Each patient presented with locally advanced or metastatic urothelial carcinoma. Material: PBMCs, obtained around atezolizumab (anti-PD-L1) treatment. This TCR was recovered from a man in his 70s with urothelial cancer. The genes are TRBV2 and TRBJ1-4; D is uncertain. CDR3 coding DNA: TGTGCCAGCAGTGAAACCGGGTACCCGAATGAAAAACTGTTTTTT. This codes for CASSETGYPNEKLFF.